The next 16 T cell receptor beta chains were all read from a single sample in a study of cytomegalovirus exposure and HLA in healthy donors. PCR amplification relied on 60 Vbeta primers (plus 13 Jbeta primers). The table came from immunoSEQ multiplex PCR; TCRdb's copy has only in-frame clones and leaves some out. The sample includes 100,000 or so clones, approximately 76% of them seen just once. Sequenced input: PBMCs. The source is a man in his forties in good health and CMV-seronegative.

V usage is TRBV5-5 and J usage is TRBJ2-3; perhaps TRBD1 as D (6 bases). The CDR3 has 13 amino acids. Germline V gives CDR1 SGHKS, CDR2 YYEKEE (reference sequence). The V gene lost 5 bases and the J gene lost 4 bases, with 11 bases spanning the gap. The CDR3 loop reads CASRLGASDTQYF. CDR3 sequence (DNA): TGTGCCAGCAGACTGGGGGCGTCAGATACGCAGTATTTT.

The rearrangement joins TRBV6-1 to TRBJ1-6; D may be TRBD1 (6 bases). The CDR3 runs to 17 residues. Germline V gives CDR1 MNHNS, CDR2 SASEGT. V was clipped by 1 base and J by 4 bases, with 14 bases between them. CDR3 in amino acids: CASSEGTGNGYNSPLHF. The CDR3 DNA follows: TGTGCCAGCAGTGAAGGTACAGGGAACGGGTATAATTCACCCCTCCACTTT.

The V and J genes are TRBV5-1 and TRBJ1-1; maybe TRBD1 (6 bases). The CDR3 is 16 amino acids. V shed 2 bases and J shed 4 bases, with 18 bases lying between them. Germline assignment: CDR1 SGHRS and CDR2 YFSETQ. The CDR3 spells CASSFDTGLKGTEAFF. CDR3 nucleotide sequence: TGCGCCAGCAGCTTCGACACAGGGTTGAAGGGCACTGAAGCTTTCTTT.

This chain uses TRBV6-5 with TRBJ1-2; D gene ambiguous. CDR3 length: 13 residues. Germline CDR1 and CDR2: MNHEY and SVGAGI. V was pared by 2 bases and J by 7 bases, with 11 bases between. The CDR3 reads CASSYEGVRGYTF. The CDR3 region has the DNA TGTGCCAGCAGTTACGAGGGAGTCCGTGGCTACACCTTC.

J is TRBJ2-5 and V is TRBV5-4; TRBD2 matches at 7 bases. With 3 bases clipped from V and 11 bases from J, the junction kept 16 bases outside the gene matches. Germline V gene lookup returns CDR1 SGHNT and CDR2 YYREEE (reference sequence). The CDR3 loop spans 15 amino acids. The CDR3 coding sequence is TGTGCCAGCAGCTCCATTATAGCGGGCCCCGAAGGGCAGTACTTC. Its translation is CASSSIIAGPEGQYF.

The chain joins TRBV7-2 to TRBJ1-2, with 9 bases aligning to TRBD1. Germline-derived CDR1 and CDR2 are SGHTA and FQGNSA. The CDR3 is made up of 16 amino acids. The V gene end was trimmed by 1 base and the J gene end by 5 bases; junction bases not matched to a gene: 8. The CDR3 DNA follows: TGTGCCAGCAGCTTAGATTGGTCGGGACAGGGATATGGCTACACCTTC. Translating gives CASSLDWSGQGYGYTF.

The chain recombines TRBV11-2 with TRBJ1-5; no clear D gene. The CDR3 runs to 15 residues. V dropped 2 bases and J dropped 0 bases, with 8 bases sitting between them. CDR1 and CDR2 (germline): SGHAT, FQNNGV. For the CDR3, the DNA is TGTGCCAGCAGCTTAAATCCTTATAGCAATCAGCCCCAGCATTTT. Protein sequence: CASSLNPYSNQPQHF. Drawing the rest from reference TRBV11-2 and TRBJ1-5, the complete variable domain is EAGVAQSPRYKIIEKRQSVAFWCNPISGHATLYWYQQILGQGPKLLIQFQNNGVVDDSQLPKDRFSAERLKGVDSTLKIQPAKLEDSAVYLCASSLNPYSNQPQHFGDGTRLSIL.

V and J are TRBV5-1 and TRBJ1-3, with 9 bases fitting TRBD1. The CDR3 length is 18 residues. Losses at the gene ends were 3 bases for V and 2 bases for J; bases not matched to a gene: 12. Germline loops: CDR1 SGHRS, CDR2 YFSETQ. This CDR3 is CASSSQDRGTRPGNTIYF. The DNA for the CDR3 is TGCGCCAGCAGCTCCCAGGACAGGGGAACTAGGCCTGGAAACACCATATATTTT.

The chain combines TRBV5-1 with TRBJ1-6, with 7 positions matching TRBD1. The germline gives CDR1 SGHRS, CDR2 YFSETQ. The CDR3 spans 17 residues. Losses at the gene ends were 2 bases for V and 3 bases for J; bases not matched to a gene: 8. In DNA, the CDR3 is TGCGCCAGCAGCTTCGGAGGGACAGACCTCTATAATTCACCCCTCCACTTT. As protein: CASSFGGTDLYNSPLHF. Together with reference TRBV5-1 and TRBJ1-6, the CDR3 gives the full variable domain: KAGVTQTPRYLIKTRGQQVTLSCSPISGHRSVSWYQQTPGQGLQFLFEYFSETQRNKGNFPGRFSGRQFSNSRSEMNVSTLELGDSALYLCASSFGGTDLYNSPLHFGNGTRLTVT.

CDR3 protein: CASGPPWTGYGYTF. The DNA for the CDR3 is TGTGCTAGTGGGCCACCCTGGACAGGGTATGGCTACACCTTC. The V and J genes are TRBV12-5 and TRBJ1-2, with 8 bases aligning to TRBD1. After removal of 6 bases from V and 5 bases from J, the junction contained 8 bases not matched to a gene. Germline V gene data show CDR1 as LGHNT and CDR2 as FRNRAP. This CDR3 contains 14 residues.

The J gene is TRBJ2-7, the V gene TRBV7-9, with 8 bases aligning to TRBD2. Per the germline V gene, CDR1 is SEHNR and CDR2 is FQNEAQ (reference sequence). The CDR3 is 13 amino acids. CDR3 sequence (DNA): TGTTCCAGCAGCGGCGGGGGGTCGAGAGAGCAGTACGTC. This gives the protein CSSSGGGSREQYV.

This clone was counted only a few times. The chain joins TRBV7-9 to TRBJ2-5; D is perhaps TRBD1 (6 bases). Trimming removed 5 bases at V and 2 bases at J, with 12 bases between. The CDR3 spans 14 residues. CDR1 and CDR2 from the germline V gene are SEHNR and FQNEAQ (reference sequence). The CDR3 region has the DNA TGTGCCAGCAGCGGGCGGCAGGGGCAAGAGACCCAGTACTTC. This translates into CASSGRQGQETQYF. The full variable domain, rest sourced from reference TRBV7-9 and TRBJ2-5, is DTGVSQNPRHKITKRGQNVTFRCDPISEHNRLYWYRQTLGQGPEFLTYFQNEAQLEKSRLLSDRFSAERPKGSFSTLEIQRTEQGDSAMYLCASSGRQGQETQYFGPGTRLLVL.

This chain uses TRBV7-2 with TRBJ1-5; 9 positions agree with TRBD1. The CDR3 is 14 amino acids. V was pared by 4 bases and J by 4 bases, with 2 bases of the junction left unmatched. Looked up from germline, CDR1 is SGHTA and CDR2 is FQGNSA. The CDR3 coding sequence is TGTGCCAGCAGCTCGGGACAGGGTAATCAGCCCCAGCATTTT. This sequence encodes CASSSGQGNQPQHF.

This rearrangement joins TRBV7-9 to TRBJ1-2; TRBD1 matches 7 bases. CDR3 length equals 16 residues. The trim removed 5 bases at V and 1 base at J, leaving 10 bases unmatched. Germline CDR1 is SEHNR and CDR2 is FQNEAQ (reference sequence). The CDR3 reads CASSPKGQPLNYGYTF. CDR3 in DNA: TGTGCCAGCAGCCCGAAGGGACAGCCGCTTAACTATGGCTACACCTTC.

In DNA, the CDR3 is TGTGCCAGCAGAATTGACAGGAGCTCCTACAATGAGCAGTTCTTC. This codes for CASRIDRSSYNEQFF. This chain connects TRBV5-4 to TRBJ2-1; possibly TRBD1 for D (6 bases). Germline V CDR1 and CDR2: SGHNT, YYREEE (reference sequence). The ends were cut back, 5 bases at V and 0 bases at J, with 12 bases in the middle. The CDR3 extends over 15 amino acids.

The V call is TRBV18, the J call TRBJ1-4, with a possible D match to TRBD1 (5 bases). Trimming took 5 bases from V and 5 from J, leaving 9 bases between them. The CDR3 covers 13 residues. Germline V gene lookup returns CDR1 KGHSH and CDR2 LQKENI. The CDR3 DNA follows: TGTGCCAGCTCATTGAGACAGAATGAAAAACTGTTTTTT. Protein sequence: CASSLRQNEKLFF.